This TCR beta chain originates from a study of early T cells in non-severe SARS-CoV-2 infection. Study-level background: With bulk RNA from unsorted whole blood as input, sequencing yielded unpaired chains.

Each single cDNA molecule received a unique molecular identifier. Via MiXCR, TCRdb re-called the 5' RACE reads, giving one row per CDR3 protein. The sample gives tens of thousands of distinct CDR3 sequences, about 5% of which show up once; 16% is in the top ten. V was shortened by 1 base and J by 5 bases, with 2 bases between the two germline ends. Germline CDR1 reads SGHTA; CDR2 reads FQGNSA. CDR3 length: 12 amino acids. This clonotype was seen ten or more times. Its target is not known. General observations from the study: There was a bias toward anti-spike CD8 responses in VDJdb matching, which missed private and CD4 specificities.

The sequenced sample was whole blood. This sequence joins TRBV7-2 and TRBJ2-2; D is undetermined. This receptor was identified in an adult who was a healthcare worker with PCR-confirmed SARS-CoV-2 infection or an uninfected control (not recorded which). The CDR3 DNA reads TGTGCCAGCAGCTTAGAAACCGGGGAGCTGTTTTTT. As protein: CASSLETGELFF. The whole variable domain, filled in from reference TRBV7-2 and TRBJ2-2, reads GAGVSQSPSNKVTEKGKDVELRCDPISGHTALYWYRQSLGQGLEFLIYFQGNSAPDKSGLPSDRFSAERTGGSVSTLTIQRTQQEDSAVYLCASSLETGELFFGEGSRLTVL.